These T cell receptor beta chains were read from a single sample in a study of metastatic and nonmetastatic thyroid tumors. MiXCR was used by TCRdb to re-call the PCR reads. The sample records approximately 31,000 clones, 15% to 20% being singletons. What was sequenced was blood. The receptors come from a female donor with papillary thyroid cancer or a benign thyroid nodule (not recorded which). Some clones in this sample may be carry-over from other donors' samples. The CDR3 runs from the conserved cysteine through the conserved F or W. Each record gives: clone size, V gene, D gene, J gene, CDR3 DNA, CDR3 protein. D genes are given only for firm matches. Clone size, where shown, is once, few, many, or a class for clones that have expanded.

many	TRBV19	NA	TRBJ2-1	TGTGCCAGTAGTATAGATCGGCAGACCCCGAACATACAGCAGTTCTTC	CASSIDRQTPNIQQFF
few	TRBV18	NA	TRBJ2-5	TGTGCCAGCTCACCACCTTACAGTACGCAAGAGACCCAGTACTTC	CASSPPYSTQETQYF
many	TRBV5-1	NA	TRBJ1-5	TGCGCCAGCAACTTGGGCGGGGATAGCAATCAGCCCCAGCATTTT	CASNLGGDSNQPQHF
many	TRBV10-1	NA	TRBJ1-1	TGCGCCAGCAGTGAGTCCCAGGAGGGGGCTGAAGCTTTCTTT	CASSESQEGAEAFF
NA	TRBV20-1	TRBD1	TRBJ1-5	TGCAGTGCTAGAGATGGGGACAGGGGCCCTTGGGGGCAGCCCCAGCATTTT	CSARDGDRGPWGQPQHF
many	TRBV6-4	TRBD1	TRBJ1-4	TGTGCCAGCAGTGACGGGACAGGGAATGAAAAACTGTTTTTT	CASSDGTGNEKLFF
NA	TRBV6-4	TRBD1	TRBJ2-3	TGTGCCAGCGCCCGACAGGGGACAGATACGCAGTATTTT	CASARQGTDTQYF
NA	TRBV10-3	TRBD1	TRBJ2-1	TGTGCCATCAGTGCGGGACAGGGGGCTCGCTACAATGAGCAGTTCTTC	CAISAGQGARYNEQFF
NA	TRBV5-5	NA	TRBJ2-5	TGTGCCAGCAGCTTGGCCGGAATAGCAGGGACCCAGTACTTC	CASSLAGIAGTQYF
many	TRBV29-1	TRBD1	TRBJ2-7	TGCAGCGCTGGGACAGGACCATACGAGCAGTACTTC	CSAGTGPYEQYF
many	TRBV20-1	NA	TRBJ2-7	TGCAGTGCTAGACCGGCAGGGGGGATATACGAGCAGTACTTC	CSARPAGGIYEQYF
NA	TRBV12-3/TRBV12-4	NA	TRBJ2-7	TGTGCCAGCAGCGCGGGGACCTACGAGCAGTACTTC	CASSAGTYEQYF
many	TRBV6-4	NA	TRBJ2-7	TGTGCCAGCATAACGGGGTGTTACGAGCAGTACTTC	CASITGCYEQYF
many	TRBV10-2	NA	TRBJ2-5	TGCGCCAGCAGTGAGGTGGGGTCAGAGACCCAGTACTTC	CASSEVGSETQYF
NA	TRBV28	NA	TRBJ2-1	TGTGCCAGCAGTGCACAGGGAATTAATGAGCAGTTCTTC	CASSAQGINEQFF
few	TRBV6-2/TRBV6-3	NA	TRBJ2-3	TGTGCCAGCAGTTACTCGAGTGGGGATACGCAGTATTTT	CASSYSSGDTQYF
few	TRBV6-2/TRBV6-3	TRBD2	TRBJ2-1	TGTGCCAGCACGGGGGGGGGAGTTCACAATGAGCAGTTCTTC	CASTGGGVHNEQFF
few	TRBV12-3/TRBV12-4	NA	TRBJ1-2	TGTGCCAGCACCCCACCCAGGGTCGACTATGGCTACACCTTC	CASTPPRVDYGYTF
NA	TRBV6-1	NA	TRBJ1-5	TGTGCCAGAGGAGACAGGTCGAATCAGACCCAGCATTTT	CARGDRSNQTQHF
many	TRBV3-1	TRBD1	TRBJ2-1	TGTGCCAGCAGCCCGAATGACAGGGGCTTGCGCGGTGAGCAGTTCTTC	CASSPNDRGLRGEQFF
many	TRBV6-1	TRBD1	TRBJ1-5	TGTGCCAGCCGGAGGGACAGGGCTGGACAGCCCCAGCATTTT	CASRRDRAGQPQHF
many	TRBV10-2	NA	TRBJ1-5	TGCGCCAGCAGTGAGTCGAACAGGGCCAGAATACATTTT	CASSESNRARIHF
many	TRBV7-2	NA	TRBJ2-1	TGTGCCAGCAGCATGAACTTCAATGAGCAGTTCTTC	CASSMNFNEQFF
NA	TRBV27	NA	TRBJ2-1	TGTGCCAGCAGTACCTCTAGCAGCGGCCACAATGAGCAGTTCTTC	CASSTSSSGHNEQFF
NA	TRBV19	NA	TRBJ1-4	TGTGCCAGTAGTATAATCGGAGGGGGGGCAACTAATGAAAAACTGTTTTTT	CASSIIGGGATNEKLFF
NA	TRBV28	NA	TRBJ2-7	TGTGCCAGCAGTTCCCAGGGGAGCTCCTACGAGCAGTACTTC	CASSSQGSSYEQYF
NA	TRBV11-2	NA	TRBJ2-5	TGTGCCAGCAGCTTATCTAGGGGTGTGGCTCCCAATCGAGAGACCCAGTACTTC	CASSLSRGVAPNRETQYF